This TCR beta chain was captured in a study of cytomegalovirus exposure and HLA in healthy donors. The table came from immunoSEQ multiplex PCR; TCRdb's copy has only in-frame clones and leaves some out. The sample includes under 95,000 clones, 94% of them seen just once. Germline V gives CDR1 SGHTS, CDR2 YDEGEE. The CDR3 runs 14 residues. Trimming took 2 bases from V and 5 from J, leaving 13 bases between them. Specimen: PBMCs. The receptor comes from a woman between 18 and 29 years old in good health and CMV-seronegative. The gene calls are TRBV5-8 and TRBJ1-2; weak D call: TRBD1 (6 bases). DNA of the CDR3: TGTGCCAGCAGCTTACCAGGGGTCGTGTATGGCTACACCTTC. This codes for CASSLPGVVYGYTF.